This T cell receptor (delta chain) appears in the sequencing data of a study of gamma-delta chains in newborns, infants, children. Germline V gene sequence: CDR1 GEAIGNYY, CDR2 EKD. This CDR3 has 19 amino acids. V lost 0 bases to trimming and J lost 0 bases, with 14 bases between them. TCRdb reanalyzed the reads using CATT. The data hold roughly 5,000 delta-chain clones, with roughly 15% observed a single time. Points on this clone: The same CDR3 can be traced to other DNA sequences in this sample.

V usage is TRDV2 and J usage is TRDJ3; tentatively, D is TRDD3 (5 bases). This clonotype was obtained from a child who was a newborn, infant or young child, either healthy, febrile or measles-vaccinated (not recorded which). The sequencing here drew on blood, taken at baseline. The CDR3: CACDTAGGRSSWDTRQMFF. As DNA, the CDR3 is TGTGCCTGTGACACCGCCGGGGGGCGTAGCTCCTGGGACACCCGACAGATGTTTTTC.